Following are 3 T cell receptor beta chains from one sample sequenced in a study of Graves' ophthalmopathy and Graves' hyperthyroidism (dated by TCRdb to 2016 to 2018). These reads were obtained on an Illumina HiSeq 2000. For repertoire sequencing, the TCR beta CDR3 regions were amplified from RNA transcripts. The first round of RT-PCR was done with HTBI primers and the Qiagen OneStep RT-PCR kit, and was followed by a second round of multiplex PCR, then size selection and purification. TCRdb handled the public reads itself, with Q25 trimming in fastp and clone calling in MiXCR, and kept productive beta chains. Identical CDR3 proteins give one entry, which carries the most common genes and DNA. The sample table holds some 520,000 distinct CDR3 sequences, of which about 15% were seen once. The ten largest clones capture over 8% of the sample. Material: blood. The receptors shown here come from a woman in her 30s with Graves' ophthalmopathy. Donor details come from another sample of the same person, matched by shared clones.

The genes are TRBV3-1 and TRBJ1-1; 8 bases line up with TRBD1. Per the germline V gene, CDR1 is LGHDT and CDR2 is YNNKEL (reference sequence). V gave up 3 bases and J gave up 7 bases; unmatched junction bases: 10. This CDR3 has 15 amino acids. The CDR3 coding sequence is TGTGCCAGCAGCCAGGCTGGAACAGGGGGACATGAAGCTTTCTTT. Protein product: CASSQAGTGGHEAFF. The full variable domain, with the rest looked up from reference TRBV3-1 and TRBJ1-1, is DTAVSQTPKYLVTQMGNDKSIKCEQNLGHDTMYWYKQDSKKFLKIMFSYNNKELIINETVPNRFSPKSPDKAHLNLHINSLELGDSAVYFCASSQAGTGGHEAFFGQGTRLTVV.

This clonotype was seen repeatedly, ten times or more. The J gene is TRBJ1-1, the V gene TRBV6-5; D may be TRBD1 (6 bases). Trimming pared 10 bases from V and 8 bases from J, leaving 14 bases between. CDR3 length equals 11 residues. Germline V CDR1 and CDR2: MNHEY, SVGAGI. This chain's CDR3 is CATHRGAEAFF. CDR3 nucleotides: TGTGCCACCCATCGGGGGGCCGAAGCTTTCTTT.

This clonotype was seen many times. The chain combines TRBV11-2 with TRBJ1-1, with a tentative D call TRBD1 (5 bases). The germline V and J ends were trimmed by 5 bases and 1 base, with 17 bases remaining between them. The CDR3 is made up of 16 amino acids. The germline V gene encodes CDR1 SGHAT and CDR2 FQNNGV. The DNA for the CDR3 is TGTGCCAGCAGCCCTCCTGGGCGGGGGAAGAACACTGAAGCTTTCTTT. Its translation is CASSPPGRGKNTEAFF.